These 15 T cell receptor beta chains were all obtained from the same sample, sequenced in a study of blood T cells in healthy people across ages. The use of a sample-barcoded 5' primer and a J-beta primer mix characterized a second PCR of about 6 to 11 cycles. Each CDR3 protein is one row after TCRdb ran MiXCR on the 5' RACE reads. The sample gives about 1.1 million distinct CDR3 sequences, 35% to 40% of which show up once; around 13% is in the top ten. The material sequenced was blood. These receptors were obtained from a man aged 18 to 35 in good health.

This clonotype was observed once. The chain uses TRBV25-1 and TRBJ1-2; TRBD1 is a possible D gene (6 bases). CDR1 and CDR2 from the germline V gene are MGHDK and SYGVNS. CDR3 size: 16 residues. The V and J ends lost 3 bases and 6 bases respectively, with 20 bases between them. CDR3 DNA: TGTGCCAGCAGTGAGAGCGGGGGCGAGTTAATCCATGGCTACACCTTC. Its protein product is CASSESGGELIHGYTF.

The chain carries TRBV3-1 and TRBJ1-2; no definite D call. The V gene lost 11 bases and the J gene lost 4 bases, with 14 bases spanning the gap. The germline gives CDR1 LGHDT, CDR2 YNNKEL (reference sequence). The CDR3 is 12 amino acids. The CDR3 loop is CASRSEGYGYTF. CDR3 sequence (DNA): TGTGCCTCGCGTTCGGAGGGCTATGGCTACACCTTC.

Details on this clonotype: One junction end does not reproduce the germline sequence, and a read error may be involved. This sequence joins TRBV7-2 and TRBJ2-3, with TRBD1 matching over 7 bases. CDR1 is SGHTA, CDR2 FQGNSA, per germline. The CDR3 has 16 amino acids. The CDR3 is CASSTRTGISTDTRYF. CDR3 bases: TGTGCCAGCAGCACAAGGACAGGAATTAGCACAGATACGCGGTATTTT.

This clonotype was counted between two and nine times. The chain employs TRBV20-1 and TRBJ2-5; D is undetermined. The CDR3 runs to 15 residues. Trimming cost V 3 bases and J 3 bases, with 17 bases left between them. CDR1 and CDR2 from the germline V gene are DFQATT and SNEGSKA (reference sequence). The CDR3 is CSASRPPWGKETQYF. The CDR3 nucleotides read TGCAGTGCTAGCCGGCCCCCTTGGGGTAAAGAGACCCAGTACTTC.

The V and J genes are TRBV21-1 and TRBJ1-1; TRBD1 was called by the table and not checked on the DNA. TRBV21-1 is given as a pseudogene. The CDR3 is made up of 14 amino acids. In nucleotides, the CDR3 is TGTGCCAGCAGCAAAGTCGAGGGGATCGCTGAAGCTTTCTTT. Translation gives CASSKVEGIAEAFF.

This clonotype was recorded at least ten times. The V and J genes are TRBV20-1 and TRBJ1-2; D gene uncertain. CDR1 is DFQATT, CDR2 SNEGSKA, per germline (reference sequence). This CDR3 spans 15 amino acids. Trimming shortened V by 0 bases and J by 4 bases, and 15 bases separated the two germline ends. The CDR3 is CSARDLLNLSYGYTF. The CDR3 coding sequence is TGCAGTGCTAGAGATTTACTGAACCTATCCTATGGCTACACCTTC.

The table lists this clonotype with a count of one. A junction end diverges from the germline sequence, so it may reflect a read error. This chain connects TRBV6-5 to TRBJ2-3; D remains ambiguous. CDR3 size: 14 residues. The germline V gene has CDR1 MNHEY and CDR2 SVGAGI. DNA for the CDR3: TGTACCAGCAGTCCGGAAGGTGTCCCGGGTACGCAGTATTTT. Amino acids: CTSSPEGVPGTQYF.

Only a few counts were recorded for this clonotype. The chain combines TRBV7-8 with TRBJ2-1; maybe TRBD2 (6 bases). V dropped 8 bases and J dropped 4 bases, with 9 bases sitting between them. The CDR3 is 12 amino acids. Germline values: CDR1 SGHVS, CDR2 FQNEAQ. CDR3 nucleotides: TGTGCCAGCGGAGGGGAGTACAATGAGCAGTTCTTC. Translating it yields CASGGEYNEQFF.

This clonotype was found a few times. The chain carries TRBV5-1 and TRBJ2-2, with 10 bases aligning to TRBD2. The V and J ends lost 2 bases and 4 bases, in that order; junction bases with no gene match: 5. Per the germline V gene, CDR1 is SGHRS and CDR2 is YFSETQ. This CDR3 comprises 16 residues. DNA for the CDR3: TGCGCCAGCAGCTTAACGACTAGCGGGCTCACCGGGGAGCTGTTTTTT. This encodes CASSLTTSGLTGELFF.

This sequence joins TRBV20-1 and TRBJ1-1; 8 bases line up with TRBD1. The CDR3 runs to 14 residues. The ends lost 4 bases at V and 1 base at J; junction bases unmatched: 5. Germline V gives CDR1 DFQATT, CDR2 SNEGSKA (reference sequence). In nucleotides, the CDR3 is TGCAGTGCTAATTCCGGGACAGGGAACACTGAAGCTTTCTTT. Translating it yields CSANSGTGNTEAFF.

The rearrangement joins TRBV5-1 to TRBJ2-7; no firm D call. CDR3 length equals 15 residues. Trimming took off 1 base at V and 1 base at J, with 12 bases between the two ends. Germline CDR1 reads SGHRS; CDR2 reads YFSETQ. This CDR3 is CASSLRSGPSYEQYF. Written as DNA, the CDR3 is TGCGCCAGCAGCTTGAGGTCGGGCCCGTCCTACGAGCAGTACTTC.

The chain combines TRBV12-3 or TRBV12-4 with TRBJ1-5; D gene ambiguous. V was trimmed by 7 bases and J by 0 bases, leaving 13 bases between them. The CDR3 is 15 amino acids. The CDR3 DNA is TGTGCCAGCACCCCAGGCGTGGATAGCAATCAGCCCCAGCATTTT. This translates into CASTPGVDSNQPQHF.

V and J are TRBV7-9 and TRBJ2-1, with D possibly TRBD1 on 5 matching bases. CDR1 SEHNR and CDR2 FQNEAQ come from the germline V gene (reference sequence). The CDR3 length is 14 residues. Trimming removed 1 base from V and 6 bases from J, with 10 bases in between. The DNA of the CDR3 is TGTGCCAGCAGCTTAGGGGGCGGACCCAATGAGCAGTTCTTC. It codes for CASSLGGGPNEQFF.

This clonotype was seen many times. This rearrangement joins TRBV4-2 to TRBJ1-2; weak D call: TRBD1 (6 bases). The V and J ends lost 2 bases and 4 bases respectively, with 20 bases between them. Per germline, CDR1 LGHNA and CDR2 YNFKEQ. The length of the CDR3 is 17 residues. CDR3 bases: TGTGCCAGCAGCCAACTTTCCCCTCGCAGGGGTGCCTATGGCTACACCTTC. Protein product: CASSQLSPRRGAYGYTF.

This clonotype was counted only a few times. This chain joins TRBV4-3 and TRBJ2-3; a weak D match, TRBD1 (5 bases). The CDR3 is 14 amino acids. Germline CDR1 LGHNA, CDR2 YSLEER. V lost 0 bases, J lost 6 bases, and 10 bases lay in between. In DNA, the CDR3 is TGCGCCAGCAGCCAAGACAGGGAAATGGATACGCAGTATTTT. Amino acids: CASSQDREMDTQYF.